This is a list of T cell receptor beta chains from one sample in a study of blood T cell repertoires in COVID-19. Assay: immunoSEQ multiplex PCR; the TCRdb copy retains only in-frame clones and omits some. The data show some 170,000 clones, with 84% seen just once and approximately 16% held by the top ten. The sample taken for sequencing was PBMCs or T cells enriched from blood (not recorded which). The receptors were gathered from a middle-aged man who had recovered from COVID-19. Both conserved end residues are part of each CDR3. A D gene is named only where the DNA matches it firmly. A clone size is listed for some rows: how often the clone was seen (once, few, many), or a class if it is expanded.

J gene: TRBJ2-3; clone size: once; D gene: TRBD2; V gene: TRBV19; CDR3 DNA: TGTGCCAGTAGTCCCAACCCTAGCGGGGGGCACCCCACAGATACGCAGTATTTT; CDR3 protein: CASSPNPSGGHPTDTQYF
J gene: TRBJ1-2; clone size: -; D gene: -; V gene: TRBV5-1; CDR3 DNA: TGCGCCAGCAGCTTGATTGACACCGCTAACTATGGCTACACCTTC; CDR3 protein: CASSLIDTANYGYTF
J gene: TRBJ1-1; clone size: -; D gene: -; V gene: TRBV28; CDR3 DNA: TGTGCCAGCAGCAAAACAGTGCTCGGGAACACTGAAGCTTTCTTT; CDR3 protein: CASSKTVLGNTEAFF
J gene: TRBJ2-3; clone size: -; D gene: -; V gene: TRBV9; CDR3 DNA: TGTGCCAGCAGCGTAGACGGGGAGCCTAAAGATACGCAGTATTTT; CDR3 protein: CASSVDGEPKDTQYF
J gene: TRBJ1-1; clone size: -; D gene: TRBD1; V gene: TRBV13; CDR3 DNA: TGTGCCAGCAGCTTTCCTCAGGGGGCCAAAAACACTGAAGCTTTCTTT; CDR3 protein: CASSFPQGAKNTEAFF
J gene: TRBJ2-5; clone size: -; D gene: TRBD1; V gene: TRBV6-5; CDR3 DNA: TGTGCCAGCACCCTCCCCGGGACAGGTGGGGAGACCCAGTACTTC; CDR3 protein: CASTLPGTGGETQYF
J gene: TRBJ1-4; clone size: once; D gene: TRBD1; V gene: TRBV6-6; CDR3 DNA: TGTGCCAGCAGTCCGACAGGGGCTAATGAAAAACTGTTTTTT; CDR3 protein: CASSPTGANEKLFF
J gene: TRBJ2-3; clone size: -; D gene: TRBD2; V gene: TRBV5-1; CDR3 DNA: TGCGCCAGCAGCTTGGTCGCGGGGGGTATGGAAAAAGATACGCAGTATTTT; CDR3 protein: CASSLVAGGMEKDTQYF
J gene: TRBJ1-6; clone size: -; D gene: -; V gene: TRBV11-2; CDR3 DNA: TGTGCCAGCAGACGAGCGGGCACCAATAATTCACCCCTCCACTTT; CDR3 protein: CASRRAGTNNSPLHF
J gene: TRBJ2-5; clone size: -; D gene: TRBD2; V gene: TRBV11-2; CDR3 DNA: TGTGCCAGCAGCTTAGGCCCCTTAGCGGGGGACCAAGAGACCCAGTACTTC; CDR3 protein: CASSLGPLAGDQETQYF
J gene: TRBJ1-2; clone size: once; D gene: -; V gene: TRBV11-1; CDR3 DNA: TGTGCCAGCAGCTTAGCGCGGGGGGAAGGTGGCTACACCTTC; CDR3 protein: CASSLARGEGGYTF
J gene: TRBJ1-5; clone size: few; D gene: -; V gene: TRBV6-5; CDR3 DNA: TGTGCCAGCAGTCTCCGGGACAATCAGCCCCAGCATTTT; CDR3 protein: CASSLRDNQPQHF
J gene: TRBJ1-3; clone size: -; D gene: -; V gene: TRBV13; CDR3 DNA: TGTGCCAGCAGCTCCACAGGTGTCTCTGGAAACACCATATATTTT; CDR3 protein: CASSSTGVSGNTIYF
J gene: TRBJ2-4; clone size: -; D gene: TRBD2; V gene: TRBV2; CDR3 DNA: TGTGCCAGCCGAGGGAGAGCGGGGGCCAAAAACATTCAGTACTTC; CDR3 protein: CASRGRAGAKNIQYF
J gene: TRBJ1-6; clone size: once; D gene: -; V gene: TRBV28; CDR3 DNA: TGTGCCAGCAGTGGAACAGGGAACTCCTATAATTCACCCCTCCACTTT; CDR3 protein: CASSGTGNSYNSPLHF
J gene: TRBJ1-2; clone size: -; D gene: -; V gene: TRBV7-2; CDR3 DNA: TGTGCCAGCAGCTCCCAGTCACCCGGGTTCGGTGGCTACACCTTC; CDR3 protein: CASSSQSPGFGGYTF
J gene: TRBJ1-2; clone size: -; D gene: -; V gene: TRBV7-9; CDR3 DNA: TGTGCCAGCACCCTTGGCAGGGGAATCGGGGGCTACACCTTC; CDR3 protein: CASTLGRGIGGYTF
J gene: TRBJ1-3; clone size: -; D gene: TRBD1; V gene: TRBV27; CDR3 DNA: TGTGCCAGCAGTTCACAGGGGGAGGTTGGAAACACCATATATTTT; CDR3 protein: CASSSQGEVGNTIYF
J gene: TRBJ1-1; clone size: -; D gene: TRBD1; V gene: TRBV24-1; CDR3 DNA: TGTGCCACCAGTGATTCCGGGACAGGGTTTCTGAACACTGAAGCTTTCTTT; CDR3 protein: CATSDSGTGFLNTEAFF
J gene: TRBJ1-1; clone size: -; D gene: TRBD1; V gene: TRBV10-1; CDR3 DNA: TGCGCCAGCTCCGGGACAGGGGGCGAAGGCACTGAAGCTTTCTTT; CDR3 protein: CASSGTGGEGTEAFF
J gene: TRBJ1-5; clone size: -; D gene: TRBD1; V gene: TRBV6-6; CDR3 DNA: TGTGCCAGCAGTTCAGGACAGGGCGGAGACAATCAGCCCCAGCATTTT; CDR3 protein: CASSSGQGGDNQPQHF
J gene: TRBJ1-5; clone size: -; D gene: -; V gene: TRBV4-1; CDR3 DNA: TGCGCCAGCAGCCAGAGGGAGGGGCTCAATCAGCCCCAGCATTTT; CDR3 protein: CASSQREGLNQPQHF
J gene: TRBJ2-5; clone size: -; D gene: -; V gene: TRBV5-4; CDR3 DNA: TGTGCCAGCAGAGAGAGAGGCGGGGAAAGTCCAGGGACCCAGTACTTC; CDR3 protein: CASRERGGESPGTQYF
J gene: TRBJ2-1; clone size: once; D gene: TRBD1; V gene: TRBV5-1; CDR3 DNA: TGCGCCAGCAGCGTCGGGACCACAGGGGTCTATGAGCAGTTCTTC; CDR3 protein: CASSVGTTGVYEQFF
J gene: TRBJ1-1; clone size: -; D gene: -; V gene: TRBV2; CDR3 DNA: TGTGCCAGCAGGATGGCCCTGGAAGCTTTCTTT; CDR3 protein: CASRMALEAFF
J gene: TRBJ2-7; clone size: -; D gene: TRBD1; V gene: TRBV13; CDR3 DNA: TGTGCCAGCAGCTTAAGAAGGACAGGCCATATCTACGAGCAGTACTTC; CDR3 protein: CASSLRRTGHIYEQYF
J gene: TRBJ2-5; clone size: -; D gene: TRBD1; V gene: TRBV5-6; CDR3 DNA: TGTGCCAGCAGCTGGGACAGGGGGATACAAGAGACCCAGTACTTC; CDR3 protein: CASSWDRGIQETQYF
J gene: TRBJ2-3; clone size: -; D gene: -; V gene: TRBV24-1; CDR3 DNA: TGTGCCACCAGTGCGACAGGTAGCACAGATACGCAGTATTTT; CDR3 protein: CATSATGSTDTQYF
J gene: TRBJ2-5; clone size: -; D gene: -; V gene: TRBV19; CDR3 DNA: TGTGCCAGTAGTATCTCGGGTAATGTAGAGGAGACCCAGTACTTC; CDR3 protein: CASSISGNVEETQYF